The 2 T cell receptor beta chains given below trace back to one sample, sequenced in a study of early T cells in non-severe SARS-CoV-2 infection (dated by TCRdb to about 2021). The library came from 5' RACE. Sequencing was performed on a NextSeq 500. TCRdb reanalyzed the raw reads on its own, using fastp at Q25 for trimming and MiXCR for clone calling, and kept in-frame beta chains. Each record represents a unique CDR3 protein, reported with the most common genes and DNA among its rows. The table for this sample lists about 70,000 distinct CDR3 sequences; around 13% of them were counted only once. The ten largest clones capture around 1.3% of the sample. The material sequenced was whole blood. These receptors were obtained from an adult who was a healthcare worker with PCR-confirmed SARS-CoV-2 infection or an uninfected control (not recorded which).

This clonotype showed up many times. This chain joins TRBV29-1 and TRBJ2-7, with D uncertain. Germline CDR1 reads SQVTM; CDR2 reads ANQGSEA. CDR3 length: 13 residues. The CDR3 DNA follows: TGCGTCATAGTTGGACCAACCTTCACCGAGCAGTACTTC. Its translation is CVIVGPTFTEQYF.

Ten or more counts support this clonotype. CDR3 sequence reads: CASRQQDRGSYEQYF. The DNA of the CDR3 is TGTGCCAGCAGGCAACAAGACAGGGGGAGCTACGAGCAGTACTTC. The V call is TRBV27, the J call TRBJ2-7; 9 nucleotides line up with TRBD1. Germline CDR1 reads MNHEY; CDR2 reads SMNVEV (reference sequence). This CDR3 is 15 amino acids long. The V segment lost 6 bases and the J segment 3 bases; nucleotides outside the gene matches: 9.